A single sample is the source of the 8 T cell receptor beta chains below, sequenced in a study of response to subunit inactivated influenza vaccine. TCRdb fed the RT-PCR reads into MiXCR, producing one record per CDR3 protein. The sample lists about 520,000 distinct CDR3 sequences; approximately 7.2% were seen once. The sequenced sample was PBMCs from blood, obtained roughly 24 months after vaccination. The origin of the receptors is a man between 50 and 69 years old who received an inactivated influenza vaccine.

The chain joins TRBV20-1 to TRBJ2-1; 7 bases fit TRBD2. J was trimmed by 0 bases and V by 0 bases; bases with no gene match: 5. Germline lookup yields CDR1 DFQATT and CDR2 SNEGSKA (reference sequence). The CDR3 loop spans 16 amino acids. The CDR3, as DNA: TGCAGTGCTAGAGAAGTCGCGGGAGCCTCCTACAATGAGCAGTTCTTC. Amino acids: CSAREVAGASYNEQFF.

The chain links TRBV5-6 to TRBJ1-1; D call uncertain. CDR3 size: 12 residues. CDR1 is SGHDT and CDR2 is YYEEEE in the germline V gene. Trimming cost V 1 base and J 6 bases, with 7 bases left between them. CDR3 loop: CASSLSASEAFF. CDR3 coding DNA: TGTGCCAGCAGCTTGTCGGCCTCTGAAGCTTTCTTT.

The DNA of the CDR3 is TGCAGTGCTAGTTTACTAGCGGGAGCATTGTACTTC. Amino acids: CSASLLAGALYF. The V call is TRBV20-1, the J call TRBJ2-7, with 11 bases lining up with TRBD2. J gave up 12 bases and V 3 bases, and 7 bases lay outside the gene matches. The CDR3 sequence is 12 residues long. Germline V gene data show CDR1 as DFQATT and CDR2 as SNEGSKA (reference sequence).

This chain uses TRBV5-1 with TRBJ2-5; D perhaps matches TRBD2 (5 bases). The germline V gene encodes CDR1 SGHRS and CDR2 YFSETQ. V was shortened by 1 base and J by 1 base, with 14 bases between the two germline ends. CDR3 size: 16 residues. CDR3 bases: TGCGCCAGCAGCTTGTCTGCGGGCAGGAGCCAAGAGACCCAGTACTTC. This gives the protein CASSLSAGRSQETQYF.

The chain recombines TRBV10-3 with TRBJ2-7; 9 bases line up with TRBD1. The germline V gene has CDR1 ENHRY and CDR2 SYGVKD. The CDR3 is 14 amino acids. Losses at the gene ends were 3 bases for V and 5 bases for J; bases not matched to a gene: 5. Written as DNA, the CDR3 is TGTGCCATCAGTGACCCGGGACAGGGTGACGAGCAGTACTTC. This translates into CAISDPGQGDEQYF.

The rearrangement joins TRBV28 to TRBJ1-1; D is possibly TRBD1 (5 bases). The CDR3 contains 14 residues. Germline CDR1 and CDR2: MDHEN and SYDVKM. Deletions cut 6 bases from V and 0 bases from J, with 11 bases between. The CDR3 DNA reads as TGTGCCAGCAGATCTCAGGGCCTGAACACTGAAGCTTTCTTT. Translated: CASRSQGLNTEAFF. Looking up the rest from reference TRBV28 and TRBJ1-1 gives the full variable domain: DVKVTQSSRYLVKRTGEKVFLECVQDMDHENMFWYRQDPGLGLRLIYFSYDVKMKEKGDIPEGYSVSREKKERFSLILESASTNQTSMYLCASRSQGLNTEAFFGQGTRLTVV.

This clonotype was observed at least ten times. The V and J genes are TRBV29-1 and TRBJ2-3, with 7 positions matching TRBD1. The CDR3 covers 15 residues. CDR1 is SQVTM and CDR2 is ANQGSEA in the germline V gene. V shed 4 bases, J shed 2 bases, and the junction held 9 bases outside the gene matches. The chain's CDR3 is CSVAKGGSLTDTQYF. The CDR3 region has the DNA TGCAGCGTTGCAAAAGGGGGCTCCCTCACAGATACGCAGTATTTT.

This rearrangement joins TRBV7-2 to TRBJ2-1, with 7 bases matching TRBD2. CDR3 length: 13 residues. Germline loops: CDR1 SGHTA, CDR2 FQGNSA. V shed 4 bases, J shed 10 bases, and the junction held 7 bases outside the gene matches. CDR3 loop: CASSSGGVAEQFF. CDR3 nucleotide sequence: TGTGCCAGCAGCTCTGGGGGGGTAGCAGAGCAGTTCTTC.